The 10 T cell receptor beta chains below were found in one sample sequenced in a study of blood T cell repertoires in COVID-19. Using immunoSEQ multiplex PCR, the repertoire was profiled, and TCRdb retains in-frame clones only, with some absent. Altogether approximately 110,000 clones are present, 81% being singletons, with the ten largest covering 1.5% to 1.9%. The sequencing input was peripheral blood. The receptors derive from a man over 45 with acute or convalescent COVID-19.

This chain connects TRBV9 to TRBJ2-2; no firm D call. Germline loops: CDR1 SGDLS, CDR2 YYNGEE. Deletions cut 0 bases from V and 6 bases from J, with 9 bases between. This CDR3 spans 14 amino acids. CDR3 bases: TGTGCCAGCAGCGTAGAGTCAGGTCCCGGGGAGCTGTTTTTT. It encodes CASSVESGPGELFF.

V and J are TRBV2 and TRBJ1-2; 9 bases fit TRBD1. This CDR3 has 13 residues. Germline V gives CDR1 SNHLY, CDR2 FYNNEI. V was clipped by 7 bases and J by 8 bases; unmatched bases: 8. CDR3 nucleotides: TGTGCCAGCATCCTAACAGGGGGCTGGGGCTACACCTTC. As protein: CASILTGGWGYTF.

The rearrangement links TRBV4-1 to TRBJ1-3, with no clear D. The CDR3 runs 15 residues. Looked up from germline, CDR1 is MGHRA and CDR2 is YSYEKL. The V end was cut by 0 bases, the J end by 3 bases, with 9 bases between. In DNA form, the CDR3 reads TGCGCCAGCAGCCAAGAGACACGGATTGGAAACACCATATATTTT. As protein: CASSQETRIGNTIYF.

This chain links TRBV5-6 with TRBJ1-2; 8 bases are shared with TRBD1. This CDR3 comprises 14 residues. With V trimmed by 4 bases and J by 6 bases, 8 bases remained unmatched. Germline-derived CDR1 and CDR2 are SGHDT and YYEEEE. The chain's CDR3 is CASSLTDRADGYTF. DNA for the CDR3: TGTGCCAGCAGCCTTACGGACAGGGCCGATGGCTACACCTTC. Complete variable domain (other parts from reference TRBV5-6 and TRBJ1-2): DAGVTQSPTHLIKTRGQQVTLRCSPKSGHDTVSWYQQALGQGPQFIFQYYEEEERQRGNFPDRFSGHQFPNYSSELNVNALLLGDSALYLCASSLTDRADGYTFGSGTRLTVV.

This clone appeared a few times. The chain combines TRBV6-6 with TRBJ2-1; the match to TRBD1 covers 8 bases. J gave up 4 bases and V 5 bases, and 7 bases lay outside the gene matches. The CDR3 loop spans 15 amino acids. Germline V gene sequence: CDR1 MNHNY, CDR2 SVGAGI (reference sequence). The DNA of the CDR3 is TGTGCCAGCAGTCCTACAGGGACAGGATACAATGAGCAGTTCTTC. Its translation: CASSPTGTGYNEQFF.

V is TRBV24-1 and J is TRBJ2-6, with 7 positions matching TRBD1. CDR3 size: 18 residues. Germline CDR1 and CDR2: KGHDR and SFDVKD. The V gene end was trimmed by 5 bases and the J gene end by 0 bases; junction bases not matched to a gene: 9. The CDR3 DNA reads as TGTGCCACCAGTGCCAGACAGGGTAGGGCCTCTGGGGCCAACGTCCTGACTTTC. It specifies CATSARQGRASGANVLTF.

V usage is TRBV13 and J usage is TRBJ1-1; tentatively, D is TRBD1 (5 bases). Germline values: CDR1 PRHDT, CDR2 FYEKMQ (reference sequence). CDR3 length: 14 residues. V dropped 5 bases and J dropped 5 bases, with 15 bases sitting between them. This chain's CDR3 is CASSQRGTGTEAFF. As DNA, the CDR3 is TGTGCCAGCAGCCAACGGGGGACGGGGACTGAAGCTTTCTTT.

The J gene is TRBJ1-2, the V gene TRBV28, with 7 bases fitting TRBD1. The CDR3 contains 14 residues. V was clipped by 11 bases and J by 0 bases; unmatched bases: 9. Germline V CDR1 and CDR2: MDHEN, SYDVKM. This CDR3 is CAARDSRTNYGYTF. CDR3 in DNA: TGTGCCGCCCGGGACAGCCGAACTAACTATGGCTACACCTTC.

The CDR3 DNA reads as TGCGCCAGCAGTGAGTCCGGCACAGCCTCTGGAAACACCATATATTTT. Translated, it gives CASSESGTASGNTIYF. V usage is TRBV10-2 and J usage is TRBJ1-3; D unresolved. Germline V gives CDR1 WSHSY, CDR2 SAAADI. Trimming removed 0 bases from V and 0 bases from J, with 9 bases in between. The CDR3 totals 16 residues.

This clone was seen a single time. This chain uses TRBV27 with TRBJ1-4; D is possibly TRBD1 (5 bases). This CDR3 is built from 15 residues. Trimming took 11 bases from V and 5 from J, leaving 21 bases between them. In germline, CDR1 is MNHEY, CDR2 SMNVEV (reference sequence). The CDR3 loop is CASGARDGVNEKLFF. DNA for the CDR3: TGTGCCTCTGGGGCCCGAGACGGCGTCAATGAAAAACTGTTTTTT.